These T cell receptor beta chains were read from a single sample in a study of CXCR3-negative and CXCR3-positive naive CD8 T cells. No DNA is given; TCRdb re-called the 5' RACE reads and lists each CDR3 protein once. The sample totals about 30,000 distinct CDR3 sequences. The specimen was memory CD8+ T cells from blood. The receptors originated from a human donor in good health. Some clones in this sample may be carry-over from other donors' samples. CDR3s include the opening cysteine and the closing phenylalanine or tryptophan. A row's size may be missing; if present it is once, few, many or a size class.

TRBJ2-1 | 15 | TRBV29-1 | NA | CSVGLAGETYNEQFF
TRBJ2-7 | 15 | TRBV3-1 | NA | CASSQDRGSSYEQYF
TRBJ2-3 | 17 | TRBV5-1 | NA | CASSLGTSGSGTDTQYF
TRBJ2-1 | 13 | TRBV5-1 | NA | CASSLAMGNEQFF
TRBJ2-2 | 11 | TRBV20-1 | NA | CSALVPGELFF
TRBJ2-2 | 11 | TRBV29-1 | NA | CSVRFTGELFF
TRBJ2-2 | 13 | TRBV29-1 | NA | CSLRQANTGELFF
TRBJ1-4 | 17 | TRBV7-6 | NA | CASKAGDSYPFYEKLFF
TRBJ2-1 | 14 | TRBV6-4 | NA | CASSDSRDLNEQFF
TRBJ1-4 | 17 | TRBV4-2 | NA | CASSPYSLEGASEKLFF
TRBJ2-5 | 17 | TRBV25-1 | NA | CASSVLGGGDPQETQYF
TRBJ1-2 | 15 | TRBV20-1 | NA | CSAFQDRAVSYGYTF
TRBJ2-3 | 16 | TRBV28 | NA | CASSFSGTGDADTQYF
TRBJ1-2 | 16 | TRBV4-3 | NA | CASSQDYTEDNYGYTF
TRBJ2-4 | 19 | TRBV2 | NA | CASSWPLGQGASAKNIQYF
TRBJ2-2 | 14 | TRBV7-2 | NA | CASSLGSNTGELFF
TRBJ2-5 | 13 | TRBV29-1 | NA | CSVEIPPVETQYF
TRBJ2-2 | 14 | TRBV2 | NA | CAVEQWPTTGELFF
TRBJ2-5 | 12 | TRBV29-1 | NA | CSAQGLWETQYF
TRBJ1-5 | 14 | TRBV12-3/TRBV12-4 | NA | CASSSDRVNQPQHF
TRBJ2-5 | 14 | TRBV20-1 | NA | CSARSGGAQETQYF
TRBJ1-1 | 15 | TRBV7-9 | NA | CASSASGGGNTEAFF
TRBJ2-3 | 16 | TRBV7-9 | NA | CASSPLAGANTDTQYF
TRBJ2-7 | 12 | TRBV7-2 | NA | CASSLSSHEQYF
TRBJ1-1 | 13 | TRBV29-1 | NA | CSVELPMNTEAFF
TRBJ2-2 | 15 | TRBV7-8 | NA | CASSHSPWDTGELFF
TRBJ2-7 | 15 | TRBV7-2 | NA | CASSTGLAGTYEQYF
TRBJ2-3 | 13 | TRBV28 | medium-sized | CASSGRLTDTQYF
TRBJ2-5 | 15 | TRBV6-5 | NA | CASSLALAGEETQYF
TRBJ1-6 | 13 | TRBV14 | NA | CASSPGHVPPLHF
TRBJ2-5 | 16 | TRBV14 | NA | CASSQARKSRRETQYF
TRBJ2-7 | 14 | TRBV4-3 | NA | CASSDRDLPYEQYF
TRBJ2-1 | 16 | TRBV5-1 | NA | CASSVGLAGGLNEQFF
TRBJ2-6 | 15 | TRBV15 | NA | CATSSTPSGANVLTF
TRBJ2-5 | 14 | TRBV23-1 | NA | CASSQYRGRETQYF
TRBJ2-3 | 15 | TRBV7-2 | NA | CASSPSSGGLDTQYF